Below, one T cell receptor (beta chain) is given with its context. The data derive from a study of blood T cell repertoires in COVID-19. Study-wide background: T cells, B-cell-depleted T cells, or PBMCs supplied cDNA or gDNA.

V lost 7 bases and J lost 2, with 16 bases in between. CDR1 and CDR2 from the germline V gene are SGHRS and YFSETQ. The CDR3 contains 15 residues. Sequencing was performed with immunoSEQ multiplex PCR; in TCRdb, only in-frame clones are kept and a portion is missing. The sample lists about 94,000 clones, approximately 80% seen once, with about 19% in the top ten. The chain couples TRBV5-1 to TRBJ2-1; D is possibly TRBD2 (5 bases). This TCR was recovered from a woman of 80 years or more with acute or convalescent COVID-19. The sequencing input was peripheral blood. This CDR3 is CASGLEVLPYNEQFF. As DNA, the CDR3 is TGCGCCAGCGGTCTGGAGGTCTTACCCTACAATGAGCAGTTCTTC. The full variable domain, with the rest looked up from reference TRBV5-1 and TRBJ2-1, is KAGVTQTPRYLIKTRGQQVTLSCSPISGHRSVSWYQQTPGQGLQFLFEYFSETQRNKGNFPGRFSGRQFSNSRSEMNVSTLELGDSALYLCASGLEVLPYNEQFFGPGTRLTVL.